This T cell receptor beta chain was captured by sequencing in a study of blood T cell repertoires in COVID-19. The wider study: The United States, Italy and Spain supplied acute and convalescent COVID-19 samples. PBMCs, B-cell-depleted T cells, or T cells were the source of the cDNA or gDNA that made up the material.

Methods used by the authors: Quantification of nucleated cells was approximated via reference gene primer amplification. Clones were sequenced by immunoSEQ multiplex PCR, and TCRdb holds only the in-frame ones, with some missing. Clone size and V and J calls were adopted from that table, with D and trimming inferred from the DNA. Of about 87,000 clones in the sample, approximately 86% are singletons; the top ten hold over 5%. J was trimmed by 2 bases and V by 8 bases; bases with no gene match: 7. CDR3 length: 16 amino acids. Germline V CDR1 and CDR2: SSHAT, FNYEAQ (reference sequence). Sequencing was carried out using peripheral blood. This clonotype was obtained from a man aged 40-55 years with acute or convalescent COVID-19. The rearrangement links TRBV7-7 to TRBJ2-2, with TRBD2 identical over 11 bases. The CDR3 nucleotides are TGTGCCAGCGGAAAGACTAGCGGGATAAACACCGGGGAGCTGTTTTTT. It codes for CASGKTSGINTGELFF.